The clone carrying this T cell receptor beta chain was detected only a few times. Its target is unknown. This sample was taken from a study of response to subunit inactivated influenza vaccine. CDR1 SQVTM and CDR2 ANQGSEA come from the germline V gene. The CDR3 is made up of 13 amino acids. V was clipped by 6 bases and J by 2 bases, with 11 bases between them. Whole-study results and caveats: Every seasonal influenza vaccination brings in few new T cells, the authors suggested.

One entry per CDR3 protein, called by TCRdb with MiXCR from the RT-PCR reads. This table has approximately 700,000 distinct CDR3 sequences, approximately 14% appearing once. This TCR came from a middle-aged man who received an inactivated influenza vaccine. The sample consisted of PBMCs from blood, taken about 14 days before vaccination. This chain uses TRBV29-1 with TRBJ1-5; possibly TRBD1 for D (5 bases). CDR3 sequence reads: CSVKGDGNQPQHF. CDR3 sequence (DNA): TGCAGCGTAAAAGGGGATGGCAATCAGCCCCAGCATTTT.